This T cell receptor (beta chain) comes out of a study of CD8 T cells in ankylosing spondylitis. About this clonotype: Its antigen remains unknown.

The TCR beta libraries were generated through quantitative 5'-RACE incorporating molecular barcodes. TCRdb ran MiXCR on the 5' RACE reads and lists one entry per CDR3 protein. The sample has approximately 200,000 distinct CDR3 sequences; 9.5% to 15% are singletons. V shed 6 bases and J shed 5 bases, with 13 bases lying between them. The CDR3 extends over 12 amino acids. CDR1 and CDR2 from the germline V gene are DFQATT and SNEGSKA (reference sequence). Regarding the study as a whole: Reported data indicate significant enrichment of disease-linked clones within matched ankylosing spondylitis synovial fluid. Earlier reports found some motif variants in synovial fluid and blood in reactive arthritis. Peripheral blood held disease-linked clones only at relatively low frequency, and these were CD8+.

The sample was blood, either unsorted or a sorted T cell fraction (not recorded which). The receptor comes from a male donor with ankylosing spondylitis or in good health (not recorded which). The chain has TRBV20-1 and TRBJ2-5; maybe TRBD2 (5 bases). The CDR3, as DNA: TGCAGTGCCCTAGACTGGGAGGAGACCCAGTACTTC. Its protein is CSALDWEETQYF.